This is a list of T cell receptor beta chains from one sample in a study of T-cell memory formation after mild COVID-19. TCRdb processed the 5' RACE reads anew with MiXCR; each CDR3 protein has one entry. Of 200,000 to 250,000 distinct CDR3 sequences in the sample, approximately 15% were seen once. Material for sequencing was PBMCs or a T cell subset sorted from them (not recorded which). The receptor set was obtained from an adult woman who had mild COVID-19 (a few samples of this study predate the infection). Cell type and time point are not known. Both conserved end residues are part of each CDR3. The order of the fields is D gene, clone size, V gene, J gene, CDR3 DNA, CDR3 protein. A D gene is named only where the DNA matches it firmly. Only part of the rows carry a size: once, few, many, or a class if the clone is expanded.

d_gene: NA
abundance: few
v_gene: TRBV12-5
j_gene: TRBJ1-5
CDR3nt: TGTGCTAGTGGCGGGGGGACGGCTTACGGCAATCAGCCCCAGCATTTT
CDR3aa: CASGGGTAYGNQPQHF

d_gene: NA
abundance: few
v_gene: TRBV7-8
j_gene: TRBJ1-1
CDR3nt: TGTGCCAGCAGCTTAGCGAAAGGGATGAACACTGAAGCTTTCTTT
CDR3aa: CASSLAKGMNTEAFF

d_gene: NA
abundance: NA
v_gene: TRBV11-2
j_gene: TRBJ2-1
CDR3nt: TGTGCCAGCAGCTTAGCCCGAGGAACCCTGCGCAATGAGCAGTTCTTC
CDR3aa: CASSLARGTLRNEQFF

d_gene: TRBD2
abundance: NA
v_gene: TRBV24-1
j_gene: TRBJ2-1
CDR3nt: TGTGCCACCAGTGACGCTGGACTAGCGGGAGGTACGGAGCAGTTCTTC
CDR3aa: CATSDAGLAGGTEQFF

d_gene: NA
abundance: NA
v_gene: TRBV10-3
j_gene: TRBJ1-1
CDR3nt: TGTGCCATCAGCGGCAGGGAGAACACTGAAGCTTTCTTT
CDR3aa: CAISGRENTEAFF

d_gene: TRBD2
abundance: NA
v_gene: TRBV9
j_gene: TRBJ2-5
CDR3nt: TGTGCCAGCAGTGAATCTAGCGGTGGGGAGACCCAGTACTTC
CDR3aa: CASSESSGGETQYF

d_gene: NA
abundance: NA
v_gene: TRBV6-5
j_gene: TRBJ1-1
CDR3nt: TGTGCCAGCAGTTACGCGAGGGGCACTGAAGCTTTCTTT
CDR3aa: CASSYARGTEAFF

d_gene: NA
abundance: few
v_gene: TRBV12-3/TRBV12-4
j_gene: TRBJ2-1
CDR3nt: TGTGCCAGCAGTCTCGACCGGGGGGCCGGGTACAATGAGCAGTTCTTC
CDR3aa: CASSLDRGAGYNEQFF

d_gene: NA
abundance: once
v_gene: TRBV18
j_gene: TRBJ1-1
CDR3nt: TGTGCCAGCTCACCAGGTCCGGGGATGAACACTGAAGCTTTCTTT
CDR3aa: CASSPGPGMNTEAFF

d_gene: NA
abundance: few
v_gene: TRBV20-1
j_gene: TRBJ2-3
CDR3nt: TGCAGTGCTAGATCGGACACTACAGATACGCAGTATTTT
CDR3aa: CSARSDTTDTQYF

d_gene: NA
abundance: NA
v_gene: TRBV4-1
j_gene: TRBJ2-4
CDR3nt: TGCGCCAGCAGCCCTATATGGACAAGGGGGGACATTCAGTACTTC
CDR3aa: CASSPIWTRGDIQYF

d_gene: NA
abundance: few
v_gene: TRBV12-5
j_gene: TRBJ1-5
CDR3nt: TGTGCTAGTGTCCCGGATCTCCATCAGCCCCAGCATTTT
CDR3aa: CASVPDLHQPQHF

d_gene: NA
abundance: NA
v_gene: TRBV20-1
j_gene: TRBJ2-7
CDR3nt: TGCAGTGCTAGAGTAACAGGAGGGAACTACGAGCAGTACTTC
CDR3aa: CSARVTGGNYEQYF

d_gene: TRBD2
abundance: few
v_gene: TRBV9
j_gene: TRBJ2-1
CDR3nt: TGTGCCAGCAGCGTAGTTGGAGCGGGAGTAGGTAATGAGCAGTTCTTC
CDR3aa: CASSVVGAGVGNEQFF

d_gene: NA
abundance: few
v_gene: TRBV6-5
j_gene: TRBJ1-2
CDR3nt: TGTGCCAGCAGTTACTCGATATTAGAGGGCTCGATCTATGGCTACACCTTC
CDR3aa: CASSYSILEGSIYGYTF

d_gene: TRBD1
abundance: NA
v_gene: TRBV5-5
j_gene: TRBJ2-7
CDR3nt: TGTGCCAGCAGCTATGGGACAGCTACCCGCTACGAGCAGTACTTC
CDR3aa: CASSYGTATRYEQYF

d_gene: NA
abundance: NA
v_gene: TRBV6-1
j_gene: TRBJ1-1
CDR3nt: TGTGCCAGCAGTGAAATGGCAGCTGAAGCTTTCTTT
CDR3aa: CASSEMAAEAFF

d_gene: TRBD2
abundance: many
v_gene: TRBV12-3/TRBV12-4
j_gene: TRBJ2-1
CDR3nt: TGTGCCAGCAGTTTAGCTAGCGGGATACAGCAGTTCTTC
CDR3aa: CASSLASGIQQFF

d_gene: TRBD2
abundance: many
v_gene: TRBV20-1
j_gene: TRBJ2-3
CDR3nt: TGCAGTGCTCCTACTAGCGGGAGTTTTGGAGATACGCAGTATTTT
CDR3aa: CSAPTSGSFGDTQYF

d_gene: NA
abundance: few
v_gene: TRBV20-1
j_gene: TRBJ1-4
CDR3nt: TGCAGTGCTAGAGATCTGGCAGGCGCAACTAATGAAAAACTGTTTTTT
CDR3aa: CSARDLAGATNEKLFF

d_gene: TRBD1
abundance: NA
v_gene: TRBV12-3/TRBV12-4
j_gene: TRBJ1-2
CDR3nt: TGTGCCAGCAGACACCGGGACAGGGGAATTGACTACACCTTC
CDR3aa: CASRHRDRGIDYTF

d_gene: NA
abundance: NA
v_gene: TRBV2
j_gene: TRBJ2-7
CDR3nt: TGTGCCAGTAGGAACTACTACGAGCAGTACTTC
CDR3aa: CASRNYYEQYF

d_gene: TRBD2
abundance: NA
v_gene: TRBV6-6
j_gene: TRBJ2-2
CDR3nt: TGTGCCAGCAGTACTCCCGCGGGGGGCCCGAACACCGGGGAGCTGTTTTTT
CDR3aa: CASSTPAGGPNTGELFF

d_gene: TRBD2
abundance: few
v_gene: TRBV5-4
j_gene: TRBJ2-7
CDR3nt: TGTGCCAGCAGCCTTCAGCGGGGAGACTACGAGCAGTACTTC
CDR3aa: CASSLQRGDYEQYF

d_gene: NA
abundance: few
v_gene: TRBV19
j_gene: TRBJ1-1
CDR3nt: TGTGCCAGTAGTTCTCTGTCCACTGAAGCTTTCTTT
CDR3aa: CASSSLSTEAFF

d_gene: NA
abundance: many
v_gene: TRBV5-8
j_gene: TRBJ2-3
CDR3nt: TGTGCCAGCAGCCCTGGTTTTTCTAGCACAGATACGCAGTATTTT
CDR3aa: CASSPGFSSTDTQYF

d_gene: TRBD2
abundance: few
v_gene: TRBV7-3
j_gene: TRBJ2-7
CDR3nt: TGTGCCAGCAGCTTACGGGGAACTAGCGGCCGCTACGAGCAGTACTTC
CDR3aa: CASSLRGTSGRYEQYF

d_gene: NA
abundance: few
v_gene: TRBV7-8
j_gene: TRBJ2-5
CDR3nt: TGTGCCAGCGGAGAGACCCAGTACTTC
CDR3aa: CASGETQYF

d_gene: NA
abundance: many
v_gene: TRBV12-3/TRBV12-4
j_gene: TRBJ1-1
CDR3nt: TGTGCCAGCAGCCCGGGACCACCGGCTGGGGCTTTCTTT
CDR3aa: CASSPGPPAGAFF

d_gene: TRBD1
abundance: few
v_gene: TRBV28
j_gene: TRBJ1-2
CDR3nt: TGTGCCAGCAGTTTATCCGGGTGGACAGGGCGGAATGGCTACACCTTC
CDR3aa: CASSLSGWTGRNGYTF

d_gene: NA
abundance: few
v_gene: TRBV5-5
j_gene: TRBJ2-7
CDR3nt: TGTGCCAGCATCCCCGCGTCTAGTTTTCGCGAGCAGTACTTC
CDR3aa: CASIPASSFREQYF

d_gene: NA
abundance: few
v_gene: TRBV7-2
j_gene: TRBJ2-1
CDR3nt: TGTGCCAGCAGCTTCCGACGGGACAATGAGCAGTTCTTC
CDR3aa: CASSFRRDNEQFF

d_gene: TRBD1
abundance: NA
v_gene: TRBV25-1
j_gene: TRBJ2-1
CDR3nt: TGTGCCAGCAGTGGGACAGGGGGCTGGAATGAGCAGTTCTTC
CDR3aa: CASSGTGGWNEQFF

d_gene: NA
abundance: NA
v_gene: TRBV6-2/TRBV6-3
j_gene: TRBJ2-7
CDR3nt: TGTGCCAGCAGTTACTCGGGTCGACAGCCACGGGGCGAGCAGTACTTC
CDR3aa: CASSYSGRQPRGEQYF

d_gene: NA
abundance: NA
v_gene: TRBV20-1
j_gene: TRBJ1-1
CDR3nt: TGCAGTGCTAGTCAGGGGAGCATGAACACTGAAGCTTTCTTT
CDR3aa: CSASQGSMNTEAFF

d_gene: NA
abundance: many
v_gene: TRBV12-3/TRBV12-4
j_gene: TRBJ1-5
CDR3nt: TGTGCCAGCAGTTTAGGGGGGTTTGGTCAGCCCCAGCATTTT
CDR3aa: CASSLGGFGQPQHF

d_gene: TRBD1
abundance: few
v_gene: TRBV9
j_gene: TRBJ2-5
CDR3nt: TGTGCCAGCAGCCCAATCCAGGGGGCCCAAGAGACCCAGTACTTC
CDR3aa: CASSPIQGAQETQYF

d_gene: NA
abundance: few
v_gene: TRBV4-3
j_gene: TRBJ2-5
CDR3nt: TGCGCCAGCAGCCAAGATTGGCCCCAAGAGACCCAGTACTTC
CDR3aa: CASSQDWPQETQYF

d_gene: TRBD1
abundance: few
v_gene: TRBV12-3/TRBV12-4
j_gene: TRBJ1-1
CDR3nt: TGTGCCAGCAGCCCTTGGACAGGGGGCACTGAAGCTTTCTTT
CDR3aa: CASSPWTGGTEAFF

d_gene: TRBD1
abundance: few
v_gene: TRBV7-9
j_gene: TRBJ1-5
CDR3nt: TGTGCCAGCAGCAAGGGACAGAAAAATCAGCCCCAGCATTTT
CDR3aa: CASSKGQKNQPQHF

d_gene: TRBD1
abundance: NA
v_gene: TRBV5-5
j_gene: TRBJ1-3
CDR3nt: TGTGCCAGCAGCTTCGGACAGGGGGTCTCTGGAAACACCATATATTTT
CDR3aa: CASSFGQGVSGNTIYF

d_gene: NA
abundance: once
v_gene: TRBV6-1
j_gene: TRBJ1-2
CDR3nt: TGTGCCAGCAGCCGCTCGGAGGGCCTGTCCTACACCTTC
CDR3aa: CASSRSEGLSYTF

d_gene: NA
abundance: few
v_gene: TRBV19
j_gene: TRBJ1-1
CDR3nt: TGTGCCAGTAGTATTTGGCAGAACACTGAAGCTTTCTTT
CDR3aa: CASSIWQNTEAFF

d_gene: NA
abundance: many
v_gene: TRBV7-8
j_gene: TRBJ2-1
CDR3nt: TGTGCCAGCAGCCCGAGGGAACTCCCTCCGAGGACGAAGCTAGTCTTC
CDR3aa: CASSPRELPPRTKLVF

d_gene: NA
abundance: NA
v_gene: TRBV6-5
j_gene: TRBJ1-4
CDR3nt: TGTGCCAGCAGTTATCTGGGAGAAAAACTGTTTTTT
CDR3aa: CASSYLGEKLFF

d_gene: TRBD1
abundance: NA
v_gene: TRBV15
j_gene: TRBJ1-2
CDR3nt: TGTGCCACCAGCAGGGAGGGGGCCTATGGCTACACCTTC
CDR3aa: CATSREGAYGYTF

d_gene: NA
abundance: NA
v_gene: TRBV20-1
j_gene: TRBJ2-2
CDR3nt: TGCAGTGCGAGAAGGGGCTCGAACACCGGGGAGCTGTTTTTT
CDR3aa: CSARRGSNTGELFF

d_gene: NA
abundance: few
v_gene: TRBV7-8
j_gene: TRBJ2-4
CDR3nt: TGTGCCAGCAGCTTAGCGGGTTATCTAGCCAAAAACATTCAGTACTTC
CDR3aa: CASSLAGYLAKNIQYF

d_gene: TRBD2
abundance: NA
v_gene: TRBV9
j_gene: TRBJ2-7
CDR3nt: TGTGCCAGCAGCGTAAGACGGGAGGGAAACGAGCAGTACTTC
CDR3aa: CASSVRREGNEQYF

d_gene: TRBD1
abundance: few
v_gene: TRBV29-1
j_gene: TRBJ1-2
CDR3nt: TGCAGCGTCGGGGAGACAGGGTCTCGTGGCTACACCTTC
CDR3aa: CSVGETGSRGYTF

d_gene: NA
abundance: NA
v_gene: TRBV7-3
j_gene: TRBJ1-1
CDR3nt: TGTGCCAGCAGCTTAAATCAGCGTATAGACACTGAAGCTTTCTTT
CDR3aa: CASSLNQRIDTEAFF

d_gene: TRBD2
abundance: once
v_gene: TRBV3-1
j_gene: TRBJ2-5
CDR3nt: TGTGCCAGCAGCCCCATGGCTAGCGGAGGAGAGACCCAGTACTTC
CDR3aa: CASSPMASGGETQYF

d_gene: TRBD1
abundance: few
v_gene: TRBV7-6
j_gene: TRBJ1-6
CDR3nt: TGTGCCAGCAGCCCCGGGACAGGGTGGGCCGATTCACCCCTCCACTTT
CDR3aa: CASSPGTGWADSPLHF

d_gene: TRBD1
abundance: few
v_gene: TRBV6-5
j_gene: TRBJ2-5
CDR3nt: TGTGCCAGCAGTTTTGACAGGGGGAAAAAAGAGACCCAGTACTTC
CDR3aa: CASSFDRGKKETQYF

d_gene: NA
abundance: NA
v_gene: TRBV3-2
j_gene: TRBJ2-1
CDR3nt: TGTGCCAGCAGCCAAGATTTGAGGGACAGCTCCTACAATGAGCAGTTCTTC
CDR3aa: CASSQDLRDSSYNEQFF

d_gene: TRBD2
abundance: NA
v_gene: TRBV23-1
j_gene: TRBJ2-7
CDR3nt: TGCGCCAGCTGCCGCCCTGGCGGGAGAGTGCACGAGCAGTACTTC
CDR3aa: CASCRPGGRVHEQYF

d_gene: NA
abundance: few
v_gene: TRBV30
j_gene: TRBJ1-5
CDR3nt: TGTGCCTGGAGTCCTAAGGGGTGGCAGCCCCAGCATTTT
CDR3aa: CAWSPKGWQPQHF